The clone carrying this T cell receptor (beta chain) was found once. The germline gives CDR1 MNHEY, CDR2 SMNVEV (reference sequence). V was clipped by 6 bases and J by 9 bases; unmatched bases: 13. The CDR3 consists of 15 residues. This sample was taken from a study of blood T cell repertoires in COVID-19. Study at large: There were acute and convalescent COVID-19 samples, and they came from the United States, Italy and Spain. From T cells, B-cell-depleted T cells, or PBMCs came the material, which was cDNA or gDNA.

Patients from Seattle were sampled longitudinally, starting during active infection. Authors' processing steps: Estimation of nucleated cell counts relied on the amplification of reference gene primers. Assay used: immunoSEQ multiplex PCR; TCRdb lists only in-frame clones, some missing. V and J calls and clone size come straight from that table; D and trimming were deduced from the DNA. The sample records some 200,000 clones, more than 80% being singletons. The receptor comes from a woman at least 80 years old with COVID-19, enrolled during active disease. V is TRBV27 and J is TRBJ2-5; the match to TRBD2 covers 10 bases. Sequences were obtained from peripheral blood. CDR3 loop: CASRVERGGHRAQYF. The CDR3 bases are TGTGCCAGCAGGGTAGAGCGGGGGGGTCACCGGGCCCAGTACTTC.